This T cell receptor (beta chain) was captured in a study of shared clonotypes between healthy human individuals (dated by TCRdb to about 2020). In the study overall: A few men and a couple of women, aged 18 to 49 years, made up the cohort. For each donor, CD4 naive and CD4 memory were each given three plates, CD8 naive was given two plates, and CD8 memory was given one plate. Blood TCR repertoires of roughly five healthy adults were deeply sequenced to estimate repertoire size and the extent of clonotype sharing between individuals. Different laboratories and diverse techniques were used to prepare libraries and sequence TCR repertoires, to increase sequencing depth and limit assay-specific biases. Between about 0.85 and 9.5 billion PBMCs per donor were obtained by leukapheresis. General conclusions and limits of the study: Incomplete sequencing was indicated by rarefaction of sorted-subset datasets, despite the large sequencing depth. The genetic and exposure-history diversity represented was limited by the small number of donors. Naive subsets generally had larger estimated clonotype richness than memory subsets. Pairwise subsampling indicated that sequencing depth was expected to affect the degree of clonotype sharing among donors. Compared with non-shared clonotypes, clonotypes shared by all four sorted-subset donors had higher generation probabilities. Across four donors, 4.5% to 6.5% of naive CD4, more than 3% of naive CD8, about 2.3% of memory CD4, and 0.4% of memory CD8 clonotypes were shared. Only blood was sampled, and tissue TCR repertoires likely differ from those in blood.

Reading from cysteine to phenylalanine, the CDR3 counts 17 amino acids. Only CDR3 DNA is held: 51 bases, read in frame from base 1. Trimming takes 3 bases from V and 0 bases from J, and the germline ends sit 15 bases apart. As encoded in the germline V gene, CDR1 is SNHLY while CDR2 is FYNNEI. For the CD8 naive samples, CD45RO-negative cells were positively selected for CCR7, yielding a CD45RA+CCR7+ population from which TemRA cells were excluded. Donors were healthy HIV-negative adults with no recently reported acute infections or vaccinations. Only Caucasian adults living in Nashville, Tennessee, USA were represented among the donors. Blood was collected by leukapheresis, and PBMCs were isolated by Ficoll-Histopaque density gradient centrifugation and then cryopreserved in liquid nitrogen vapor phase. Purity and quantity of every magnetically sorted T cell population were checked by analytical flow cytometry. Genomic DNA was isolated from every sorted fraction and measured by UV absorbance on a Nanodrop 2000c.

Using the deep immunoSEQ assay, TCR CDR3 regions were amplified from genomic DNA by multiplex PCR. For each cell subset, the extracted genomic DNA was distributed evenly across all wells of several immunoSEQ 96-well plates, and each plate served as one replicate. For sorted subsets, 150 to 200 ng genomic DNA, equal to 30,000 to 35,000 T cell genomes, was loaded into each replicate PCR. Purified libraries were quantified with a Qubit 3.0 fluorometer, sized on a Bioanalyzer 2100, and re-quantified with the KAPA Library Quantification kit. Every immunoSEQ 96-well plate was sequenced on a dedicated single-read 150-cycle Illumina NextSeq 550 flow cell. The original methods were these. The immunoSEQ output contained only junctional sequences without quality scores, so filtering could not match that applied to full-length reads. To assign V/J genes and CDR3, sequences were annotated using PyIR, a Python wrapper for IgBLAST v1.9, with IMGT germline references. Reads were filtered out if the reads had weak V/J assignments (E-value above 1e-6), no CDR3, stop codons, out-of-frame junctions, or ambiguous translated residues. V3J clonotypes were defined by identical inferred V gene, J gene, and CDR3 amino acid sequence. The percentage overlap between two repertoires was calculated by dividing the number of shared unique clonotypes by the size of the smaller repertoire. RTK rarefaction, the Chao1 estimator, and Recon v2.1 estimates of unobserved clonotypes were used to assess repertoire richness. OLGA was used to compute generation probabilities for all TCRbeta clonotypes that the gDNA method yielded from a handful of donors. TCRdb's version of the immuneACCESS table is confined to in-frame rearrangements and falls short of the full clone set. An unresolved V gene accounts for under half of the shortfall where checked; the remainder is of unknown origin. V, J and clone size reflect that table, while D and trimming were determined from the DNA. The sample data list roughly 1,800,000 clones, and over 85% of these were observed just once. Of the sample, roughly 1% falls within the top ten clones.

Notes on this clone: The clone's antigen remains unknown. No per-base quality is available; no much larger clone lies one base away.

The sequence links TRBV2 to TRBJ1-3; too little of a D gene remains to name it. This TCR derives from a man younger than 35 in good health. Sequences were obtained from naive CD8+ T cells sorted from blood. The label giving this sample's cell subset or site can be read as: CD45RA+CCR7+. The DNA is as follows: TGTGCCAGCAGTGAGGGTGGGGAGGGCGACTCTGGAAACACCATATATTTT. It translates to CASSEGGEGDSGNTIYF.